This TCR beta chain came from a study of liver allograft versus peripheral blood T cells. Whole-study context: Transplanted livers held T cell receptor repertoires, and these were compared with repertoires in recipients' peripheral blood. Points from the study as a whole: As reported, T cell receptor repertoires inside liver allografts differed from those present in peripheral blood.

This clonotype is labeled medium-sized (0.01 to 0.1%). What it recognizes is unknown. TCRdb itself ran the reads through MiXCR, one entry per CDR3 protein. The sample gives some 1,700 distinct CDR3 sequences, more than 15% of which show up once; roughly 10% is in the top ten. V dropped 5 bases and J dropped 9; count of bases not matched to a gene: 16. Looked up from germline, CDR1 is GTSNPN and CDR2 is SVGIG (reference sequence). This CDR3 is 15 amino acids long. The sequence came from a human patient who had a liver transplant. Part of the T cells may come from the graft donor. The chain couples TRBV30 to TRBJ2-1, with 7 bases fitting TRBD2. The CDR3 DNA follows: TGTGCCTGGCTCGGGACTAATTATATTGTAGGTGAGCAGTTCTTC. Translating it yields CAWLGTNYIVGEQFF.